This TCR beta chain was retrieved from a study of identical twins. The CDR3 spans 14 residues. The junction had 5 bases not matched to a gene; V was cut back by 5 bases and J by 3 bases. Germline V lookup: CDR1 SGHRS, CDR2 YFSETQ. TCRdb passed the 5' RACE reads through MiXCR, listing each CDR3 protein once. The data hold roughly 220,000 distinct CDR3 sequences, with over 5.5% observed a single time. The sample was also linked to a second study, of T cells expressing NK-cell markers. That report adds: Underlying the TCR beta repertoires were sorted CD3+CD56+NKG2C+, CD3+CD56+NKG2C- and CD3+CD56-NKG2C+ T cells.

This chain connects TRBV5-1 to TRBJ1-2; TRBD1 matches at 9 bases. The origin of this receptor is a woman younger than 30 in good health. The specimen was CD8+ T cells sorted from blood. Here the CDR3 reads CASRPRQGDYGYTF. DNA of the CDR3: TGCGCCAGCAGACCTAGACAGGGGGACTATGGCTACACCTTC. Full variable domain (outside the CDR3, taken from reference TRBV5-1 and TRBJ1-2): KAGVTQTPRYLIKTRGQQVTLSCSPISGHRSVSWYQQTPGQGLQFLFEYFSETQRNKGNFPGRFSGRQFSNSRSEMNVSTLELGDSALYLCASRPRQGDYGYTFGSGTRLTVV.